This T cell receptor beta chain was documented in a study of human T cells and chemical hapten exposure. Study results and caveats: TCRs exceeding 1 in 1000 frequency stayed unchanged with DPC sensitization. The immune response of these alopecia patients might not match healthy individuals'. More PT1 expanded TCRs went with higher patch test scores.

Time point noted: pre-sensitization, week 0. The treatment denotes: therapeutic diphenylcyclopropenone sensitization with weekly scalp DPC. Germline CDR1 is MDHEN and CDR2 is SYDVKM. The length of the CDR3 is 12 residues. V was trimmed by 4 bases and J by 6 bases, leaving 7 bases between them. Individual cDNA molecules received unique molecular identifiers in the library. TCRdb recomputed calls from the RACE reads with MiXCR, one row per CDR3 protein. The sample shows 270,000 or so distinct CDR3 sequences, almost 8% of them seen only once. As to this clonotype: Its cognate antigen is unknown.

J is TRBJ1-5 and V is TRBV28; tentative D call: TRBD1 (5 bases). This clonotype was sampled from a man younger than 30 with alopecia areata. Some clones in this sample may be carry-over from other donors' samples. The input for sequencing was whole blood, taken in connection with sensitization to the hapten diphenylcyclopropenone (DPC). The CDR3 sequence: CASSYQGQPQHF. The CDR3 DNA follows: TGTGCCAGCAGTTACCAGGGTCAGCCCCAGCATTTT.